The source of this T cell receptor beta chain is a study of blood T cell repertoires in COVID-19. This clone showed up just once. This table comes from immunoSEQ multiplex PCR, and its TCRdb copy is limited to in-frame clones, with some not included. The profile shows approximately 350,000 clones, 88% of them singletons. Germline assignment: CDR1 MNHEY and CDR2 SMNVEV (reference sequence). Trimming removed 6 bases at V and 4 bases at J, with 10 bases between. This CDR3 has 13 residues. The chain employs TRBV27 and TRBJ2-1, with D perhaps TRBD2 (5 bases). The sequence came from a woman aged 70 to 79 with COVID-19, enrolled during active disease. Sequenced: peripheral blood. As DNA, the CDR3 is TGTGCCAGCAGCCGCGGGCCGTACAATGAGCAGTTCTTC. Translation: CASSRGPYNEQFF.